The 22 T cell receptor beta chains listed next were all sequenced from one sample in a study of blood T cell repertoires in COVID-19. Sequencing used immunoSEQ multiplex PCR; TCRdb keeps in-frame clones, though not all of them. The repertoire includes approximately 260,000 clones, about 90% of them detected once, and approximately 2.1% sits in the top ten. Material: peripheral blood. Receptors were obtained from a woman in her fifties or sixties with COVID-19, enrolled during active disease.

This clone is medium-sized within its sample. This chain links TRBV10-2 with TRBJ2-5; 15 positions match TRBD2. Germline lookup yields CDR1 WSHSY and CDR2 SAAADI. With V trimmed by 7 bases and J by 5 bases, 5 bases remained unmatched. This CDR3 contains 15 residues. In DNA form, the CDR3 reads TGCGCCAGCAAAGGACTAGCGGGGGGGTTCGAGACCCAGTACTTC. Its protein product is CASKGLAGGFETQYF.

V usage is TRBV3-1 (or the pseudogene TRBV3-2) and J usage is TRBJ1-3, with 7 bases fitting TRBD1. Per the germline V gene, CDR1 is LGHDT and CDR2 is YNNKEL (reference sequence). V gave up 4 bases and J gave up 0 bases; unmatched junction bases: 6. This CDR3 has 16 residues. The CDR3 nucleotides read TGTGCCAGCAGCCTAACTCAGGGGGGCTCTGGAAACACCATATATTTT. This encodes CASSLTQGGSGNTIYF.

CDR3 sequence: CASSPRTGVNSPLHF. CDR3 sequence (DNA): TGTGCCAGTAGTCCTCGGACAGGGGTTAATTCACCCCTCCACTTT. The chain is built from TRBV19 and TRBJ1-6; 9 nucleotides match TRBD1. The CDR3 covers 15 residues. Germline V gene data show CDR1 as LNHDA and CDR2 as SQIVND (reference sequence). V trimming: 5 bases; J trimming: 6 bases; junction bases outside the gene matches: 5.

The CDR3 protein is CASSFRGTGGRGPQHF. The CDR3 coding sequence is TGTGCCAGCAGCTTTCGCGGGACAGGGGGCAGGGGGCCCCAGCATTTT. The chain employs TRBV5-6 and TRBJ1-5; 12 bases agree with TRBD1. J lost 9 bases, V lost 2 bases, and 9 bases had no gene match. Germline V CDR1 and CDR2: SGHDT, YYEEEE. This CDR3 contains 16 residues.

This sequence joins TRBV19 and TRBJ1-2; possibly TRBD1 for D (6 bases). Trimming left V 7 bases short and J 4 bases short, with 25 bases between. Germline-derived CDR1 and CDR2 are LNHDA and SQIVND (reference sequence). The CDR3 is 17 residues long. The CDR3 loop reads CASIPAGDRAVGYGYTF. The DNA for the CDR3 is TGTGCCAGTATCCCAGCAGGGGACCGGGCAGTCGGCTATGGCTACACCTTC.

This sequence joins TRBV9 and TRBJ2-3, with D unresolved. The germline CDR1 and CDR2 sequences are SGDLS and YYNGEE. This CDR3 is built from 15 residues. The V and J ends lost 0 bases and 2 bases respectively, with 10 bases between them. CDR3 nucleotides: TGTGCCAGCAGCGTAGTCCCGCAACACACAGATACGCAGTATTTT. Protein sequence: CASSVVPQHTDTQYF. Full variable domain (remainder filled in from reference TRBV9 and TRBJ2-3): DSGVTQTPKHLITATGQRVTLRCSPRSGDLSVYWYQQSLDQGLQFLIQYYNGEERAKGNILERFSAQQFPDLHSELNLSSLELGDSALYFCASSVVPQHTDTQYFGPGTRLTVL.

This chain links TRBV21-1 with TRBJ1-4; TRBD1 is taken as the D call from the table, unchecked against the DNA. TRBV21-1 is tagged as a pseudogene. The CDR3 runs to 14 residues. This CDR3 is CASSKDSRVEKLFF. The CDR3, as DNA: TGTGCCAGCAGCAAGGACAGTCGGGTGGAAAAACTGTTTTTT.

The chain carries TRBV19 and TRBJ1-5; 7 positions agree with TRBD1. The CDR3 covers 14 residues. CDR1 LNHDA and CDR2 SQIVND come from the germline V gene (reference sequence). V shed 6 bases, J shed 3 bases, and the junction held 5 bases outside the gene matches. Here the CDR3 reads CASRFGQDNQPQHF. CDR3 bases: TGTGCCAGTAGATTCGGACAGGACAATCAGCCCCAGCATTTT.

The V gene is TRBV6-2 or TRBV6-3, the J gene TRBJ2-1; 16 bases fit TRBD2. The germline V gene encodes CDR1 MNHEY and CDR2 SVGEGT. CDR3 length: 20 residues. Trimming at V came to 1 base and at J to 4 bases, leaving 10 bases not matched to a gene. CDR3 sequence (DNA): TGTGCCAGCAGTTACTTCCCCGGGACTAGCGGGGGGGTCAATTACAATGAGCAGTTCTTC. Translating it yields CASSYFPGTSGGVNYNEQFF.

In nucleotides, the CDR3 is TGTGCCAGCCGCTCGACAGGGTCTAATGGCTACACCTTC. Translated, it gives CASRSTGSNGYTF. The genes are TRBV6-5 and TRBJ1-2; 7 bases are a match to TRBD1. V was pared by 8 bases and J by 6 bases, with 9 bases of the junction left unmatched. The CDR3 has 13 residues. The germline gives CDR1 MNHEY, CDR2 SVGAGI.

V is TRBV15 and J is TRBJ1-1, with D unclear. V lost 0 bases, J lost 6 bases, and 11 bases lay in between. The CDR3 loop spans 14 amino acids. Germline assignment: CDR1 LNHNV and CDR2 YYDKDF (reference sequence). The CDR3 DNA reads as TGTGCCACCAGCAGAGAGGTCTCGGTGGCTGAAGCTTTCTTT. Its protein is CATSREVSVAEAFF.

The V gene is TRBV5-1, the J gene TRBJ1-1; D is ambiguous. The CDR3 contains 13 residues. Germline V gives CDR1 SGHRS, CDR2 YFSETQ. Deletions cut 3 bases from V and 0 bases from J, with 6 bases between. The CDR3 protein is CASSYTVNTEAFF. Here the CDR3 DNA reads TGCGCCAGCAGCTATACAGTGAACACTGAAGCTTTCTTT.

This chain joins TRBV2 and TRBJ1-5; D may be TRBD1 (6 bases). This CDR3 is built from 15 residues. Per germline, CDR1 SNHLY and CDR2 FYNNEI. V lost 1 base and J lost 4, with 11 bases in between. The CDR3 DNA reads TGTGCCAGCAGTGAAGGACAGGTTTCTAATCAGCCCCAGCATTTT. Residues: CASSEGQVSNQPQHF. Using reference TRBV2 and TRBJ1-5 for the parts outside the CDR3, the full variable domain is EPEVTQTPSHQVTQMGQEVILRCVPISNHLYFYWYRQILGQKVEFLVSFYNNEISEKSEIFDDQFSVERPDGSNFTLKIRSTKLEDSAMYFCASSEGQVSNQPQHFGDGTRLSIL.

This sequence joins TRBV11-2 and TRBJ2-7, with D possibly TRBD1 on 5 matching bases. The CDR3 runs to 15 residues. The germline V and J ends were trimmed by 1 base and 4 bases, with 14 bases remaining between them. Per germline, CDR1 SGHAT and CDR2 FQNNGV. CDR3 DNA: TGTGCCAGCAGCTTAGTTGACAGTGGATTTTACGAGCAGTACTTC. This codes for CASSLVDSGFYEQYF.

The rearrangement links TRBV12-3 or TRBV12-4 to TRBJ1-6; D remains ambiguous. Trimming took 7 bases from V and 2 from J, leaving 6 bases between them. The CDR3 sequence is 13 residues long. The CDR3 sequence is CASTPAYNSPLHF. DNA for the CDR3: TGTGCCAGCACGCCGGCCTATAATTCACCCCTCCACTTT.

The V and J genes are TRBV6-5 and TRBJ1-4; 7 nucleotides line up with TRBD1. With V trimmed by 2 bases and J by 7 bases, 10 bases remained unmatched. The CDR3 consists of 16 residues. Germline CDR1 and CDR2: MNHEY and SVGAGI. CDR3 bases: TGTGCCAGCAGTTACGCAAGACAGGGCGGTGGTGAAAAACTGTTTTTT. It is translated as CASSYARQGGGEKLFF.

The V call is TRBV3-1 (or the pseudogene TRBV3-2), the J call TRBJ2-5; no reliable D call. Trimming removed 3 bases at V and 0 bases at J, with 8 bases between. The CDR3 runs to 14 residues. Per the germline V gene, CDR1 is LGHDT and CDR2 is YNNKEL (reference sequence). In DNA, the CDR3 is TGTGCCAGCAGCCATCGTAGCTACCAAGAGACCCAGTACTTC. This codes for CASSHRSYQETQYF.

This clone was counted between two and nine times. The V gene is TRBV5-1, the J gene TRBJ1-2; D is undetermined. CDR1 and CDR2 (germline): SGHRS, YFSETQ. The V end was cut by 1 base, the J end by 2 bases, with 9 bases between. The CDR3 extends over 14 amino acids. The CDR3 DNA is TGCGCCAGCAGCTTGTCGGGAGGGAACTATGGCTACACCTTC. Protein product: CASSLSGGNYGYTF. The full variable domain, completed using reference TRBV5-1 and TRBJ1-2, is KAGVTQTPRYLIKTRGQQVTLSCSPISGHRSVSWYQQTPGQGLQFLFEYFSETQRNKGNFPGRFSGRQFSNSRSEMNVSTLELGDSALYLCASSLSGGNYGYTFGSGTRLTVV.

This clone came up a few times. The chain joins TRBV7-2 to TRBJ1-3; D possibly corresponds to TRBD1 (6 bases). Germline loops: CDR1 SGHTA, CDR2 FQGNSA. Trimming left V 3 bases short and J 0 bases short, with 9 bases between. The CDR3 spans 15 residues. The CDR3 coding sequence is TGTGCCAGCAGCTTCACAGGGCTCTCTGGAAACACCATATATTTT. Protein product: CASSFTGLSGNTIYF.

This clone was found once. The DNA of the CDR3 is TGTGCCAGCCCTCACTGGGGACAGGGCACAGATACGCAGTATTTT. As protein: CASPHWGQGTDTQYF. This chain links TRBV6-4 with TRBJ2-3; TRBD1 aligns across 8 bases. CDR3 length: 15 residues. Germline CDR1 is MRHNA and CDR2 is SNTAGT. With 8 bases clipped from V and 1 base from J, the junction kept 8 bases outside the gene matches.

The CDR3 is CATSRDPGVIDTIYF. CDR3 in DNA: TGTGCCACCAGCAGAGATCCGGGTGTAATAGACACCATATATTTT. This chain joins TRBV15 and TRBJ1-3; D gene uncertain. Germline values: CDR1 LNHNV, CDR2 YYDKDF (reference sequence). The CDR3 consists of 15 residues. Trimming removed 0 bases from V and 8 bases from J, with 14 bases in between. The variable domain in full, completed from reference TRBV15 and TRBJ1-3, reads DAMVIQNPRYQVTQFGKPVTLSCSQTLNHNVMYWYQQKSSQAPKLLFHYYDKDFNNEADTPDNFQSRRPNTSFCFLDIRSPGLGDTAMYLCATSRDPGVIDTIYFGEGSWLTVV.

The J gene is TRBJ2-1, the V gene TRBV18; possible D gene TRBD1, 6 bases. Germline CDR1 reads KGHSH; CDR2 reads LQKENI. V was pared by 3 bases and J by 0 bases, with 12 bases between. The CDR3 loop spans 16 amino acids. The CDR3 bases are TGTGCCAGCTCACCCGCTACAGGGACCTCCTACAATGAGCAGTTCTTC. Encoded protein: CASSPATGTSYNEQFF.